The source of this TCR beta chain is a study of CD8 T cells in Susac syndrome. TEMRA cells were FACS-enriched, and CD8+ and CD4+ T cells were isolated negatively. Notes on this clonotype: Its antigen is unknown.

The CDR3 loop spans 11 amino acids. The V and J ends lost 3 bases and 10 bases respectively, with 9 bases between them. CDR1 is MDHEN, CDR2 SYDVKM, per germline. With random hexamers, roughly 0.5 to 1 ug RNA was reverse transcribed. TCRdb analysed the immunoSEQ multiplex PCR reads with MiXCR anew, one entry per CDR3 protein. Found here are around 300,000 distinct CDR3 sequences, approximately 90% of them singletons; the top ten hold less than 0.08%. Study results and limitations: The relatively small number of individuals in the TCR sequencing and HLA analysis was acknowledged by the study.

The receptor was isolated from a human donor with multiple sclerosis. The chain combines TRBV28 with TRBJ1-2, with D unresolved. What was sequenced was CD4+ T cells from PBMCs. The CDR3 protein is CASSLGRAYTF. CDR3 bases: TGTGCCAGCAGTTTGGGTAGGGCCTACACCTTC.